This TCR beta chain was found in a study of T cell responses to AZD1222 COVID-19 vaccine. For the study at large: Pooled together were second doses at about 4 or about 12 weeks.

Regarding the study as a whole: A mostly white British donor set with more females was recruited, and clonal diversity was possibly underestimated. There were repertoire samples only from the period after the peak T cell response. Elevations in Spike-specific TCR breadth and depth followed administration of two AZD1222 doses.

V gave up 6 bases and J gave up 3 bases, with 12 bases separating them. This CDR3 has 13 amino acids. CDR1 and CDR2 (germline): LNHDA, SQIVND (reference sequence). Clones were read by immunoSEQ multiplex PCR, and TCRdb kept only the in-frame ones, dropping some. The sample records some 100,000 clones, just over 90% being singletons. Remarks on this clone: The target antigen is unknown.

Source: peripheral blood, taken on day 0 of AZD1222 vaccination. The clonotype originates from an adult in good health. The rearrangement links TRBV19 to TRBJ2-7, with D possibly TRBD1 on 6 matching bases. This chain's CDR3 is CASSRRGVYEQYF. In nucleotides, the CDR3 is TGTGCCAGTAGCCGCAGGGGTGTCTACGAGCAGTACTTC.